Listed below are T cell receptor beta chains from one sample, sequenced in a study of cytomegalovirus exposure and HLA in healthy donors. The table came from immunoSEQ multiplex PCR; TCRdb's copy has only in-frame clones and leaves some out. Counted here are more than 95,000 clones, roughly 76% occurring once; the ten biggest clones make up about 16%. The sample comprised PBMCs. Source of these receptors: a man over 45 in good health and CMV-seropositive. Both conserved end residues are part of each CDR3. A D gene is named only where the DNA matches it firmly. Expanded clones get a size class; other rows say once, few or many, or leave the size out.

J gene: TRBJ1-1
clone size: .
V gene: TRBV4-1
D gene: .
CDR3 DNA: TGCGCCAGCAGCCAAGGTTACAGGGAGAACACTGAAGCTTTCTTT
CDR3 protein: CASSQGYRENTEAFF

J gene: TRBJ1-1
clone size: .
V gene: TRBV2
D gene: TRBD1
CDR3 DNA: TGTGCCAGCGGGACAGGGATGGGCACTGAAGCTTTCTTT
CDR3 protein: CASGTGMGTEAFF

J gene: TRBJ2-2
clone size: .
V gene: TRBV7-6
D gene: .
CDR3 DNA: TGTGCCAGCAGCCCTGGGGCTAGCGGGGAGCTGTTTTTT
CDR3 protein: CASSPGASGELFF

J gene: TRBJ1-2
clone size: .
V gene: TRBV29-1
D gene: TRBD1
CDR3 DNA: TGCAGCGTGAAGGACAGGGAACCCCGTGGCTACACCTTC
CDR3 protein: CSVKDREPRGYTF

J gene: TRBJ2-7
clone size: .
V gene: TRBV10-2
D gene: TRBD1
CDR3 DNA: TGCGCCAGACGCTCCGGGACAGAATTTAGGCAGTACTTC
CDR3 protein: CARRSGTEFRQYF

J gene: TRBJ2-7
clone size: .
V gene: TRBV2
D gene: .
CDR3 DNA: TGTGCCAGCAGTAGTGTTGGCAGGCCCTACGAGCAGTACTTC
CDR3 protein: CASSSVGRPYEQYF

J gene: TRBJ1-3
clone size: .
V gene: TRBV11-2
D gene: .
CDR3 DNA: TGTGCCAGCAGCTTAGTCCTATCTGGAAACACCATATATTTT
CDR3 protein: CASSLVLSGNTIYF

J gene: TRBJ2-3
clone size: .
V gene: TRBV6-4
D gene: .
CDR3 DNA: TGTGCCAGCATCGAGACAGGAGGCGGCGGCACAGATACGCAGTATTTT
CDR3 protein: CASIETGGGGTDTQYF

J gene: TRBJ1-1
clone size: .
V gene: TRBV23-1
D gene: .
CDR3 DNA: TGCGCCAGCAGTCGTGAAGGGGGACACCTGAACACTGAAGCTTTCTTT
CDR3 protein: CASSREGGHLNTEAFF

J gene: TRBJ1-1
clone size: few
V gene: TRBV28
D gene: .
CDR3 DNA: TGTGCCAGCAGCCTCCGGGGATCTAGGGCTTTCTTT
CDR3 protein: CASSLRGSRAFF

J gene: TRBJ2-1
clone size: few
V gene: TRBV7-9
D gene: TRBD2
CDR3 DNA: TGTGCCAGCAGCCAGCGGGAGGTCTACAATGAGCAGTTCTTC
CDR3 protein: CASSQREVYNEQFF

J gene: TRBJ1-1
clone size: .
V gene: TRBV5-4
D gene: TRBD1
CDR3 DNA: TGTGCCAGCAGCTTGGAGGGGGGACAGGGGGTGAACACTGAAGCTTTCTTT
CDR3 protein: CASSLEGGQGVNTEAFF

J gene: TRBJ2-1
clone size: .
V gene: TRBV18
D gene: TRBD1
CDR3 DNA: TGTGCCAGCTCACCACCAAACAGGGGTCAGGGCAATGAGCAGTTCTTC
CDR3 protein: CASSPPNRGQGNEQFF

J gene: TRBJ2-1
clone size: few
V gene: TRBV29-1
D gene: TRBD1
CDR3 DNA: TGCAGCGTTGAATCTCGGACAGGGAAAGGATACAATGAGCAGTTCTTC
CDR3 protein: CSVESRTGKGYNEQFF

J gene: TRBJ2-2
clone size: once
V gene: TRBV29-1
D gene: TRBD2
CDR3 DNA: TGCAGCGTGGGACTAGCGGGCGGGGAGCTGTTTTTT
CDR3 protein: CSVGLAGGELFF